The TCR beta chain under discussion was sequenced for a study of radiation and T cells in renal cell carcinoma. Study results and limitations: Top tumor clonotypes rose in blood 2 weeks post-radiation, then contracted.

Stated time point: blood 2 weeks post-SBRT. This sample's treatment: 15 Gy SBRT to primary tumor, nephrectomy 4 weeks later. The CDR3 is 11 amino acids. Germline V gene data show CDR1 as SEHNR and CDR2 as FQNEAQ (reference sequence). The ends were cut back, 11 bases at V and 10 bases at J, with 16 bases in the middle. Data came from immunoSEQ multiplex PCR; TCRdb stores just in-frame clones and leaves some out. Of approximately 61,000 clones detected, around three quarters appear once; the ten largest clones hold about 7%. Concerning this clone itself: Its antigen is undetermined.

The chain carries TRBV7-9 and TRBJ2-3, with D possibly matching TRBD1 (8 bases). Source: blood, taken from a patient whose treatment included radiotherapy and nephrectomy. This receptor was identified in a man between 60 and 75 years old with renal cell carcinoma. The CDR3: CALRTGGAQYF. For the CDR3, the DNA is TGTGCCTTACGTACAGGGGGGGCGCAGTATTTT.